This T cell receptor (beta chain) was retrieved from a study of Graves' ophthalmopathy and Graves' hyperthyroidism. The CDR3 is 13 amino acids. The germline V gene encodes CDR1 SGHTS and CDR2 YDEGEE. V dropped 4 bases and J dropped 5 bases, with 12 bases sitting between them. RNA transcripts were the template, and TCR beta CDR3 regions were amplified from them. First-round RT-PCR employed HTBI primers, with a second-round multiplex PCR after it. A single record per CDR3 protein comes from TCRdb applying MiXCR to the multiplex PCR reads. Of over a million distinct CDR3 sequences detected, roughly 35% appear once; the ten largest clones hold more than 9.5%. This clonotype was counted ten times or more.

V and J are TRBV5-8 and TRBJ2-5, with D tentatively TRBD1 (6 bases). The sequenced sample consisted of peripheral blood or thyroid tissue (not recorded which). This TCR was recovered from an adult man with Graves' hyperthyroidism. CDR3 nucleotides: TGTGCCAGCAGCCCACAGGGTGAGGAGACCCAGTACTTC. It codes for CASSPQGEETQYF.